Below, one T cell receptor (beta chain) is given with its context. What it binds is unknown. PCR primers comprised 60 Vbeta and 13 Jbeta primers. Produced via immunoSEQ multiplex PCR; TCRdb's table is partial and in-frame only. The profile shows around 140,000 clones, approximately 78% of them singletons. Donors had nominal health at sampling but likely had unrecorded immune exposures. The V gene lost 3 bases and the J gene lost 8 bases, with 7 bases spanning the gap. Germline lookup yields CDR1 DFQATT and CDR2 SNEGSKA (reference sequence). This CDR3 region has 10 residues. The data are from a study of cytomegalovirus exposure and HLA in healthy donors. Study-level points and caveats: Reportedly, fewer N-insertions than the approximately 690-donor mean appeared in an Asian-associated ancestry cluster in a later analysis.

The chain links TRBV20-1 to TRBJ2-5, with D tentatively TRBD2 (6 bases). The sequencing sample was made of PBMCs. The clonotype originates from a woman aged 45 to 65 in good health and CMV-seropositive. The CDR3 is CSASGRTQYF. The CDR3, as DNA: TGCAGTGCTAGCGGGAGAACCCAGTACTTC.